These 22 T cell receptor beta chains were sequenced from one sample in a study of T cell responses to AZD1222 COVID-19 vaccine. The method was immunoSEQ multiplex PCR; TCRdb's version includes in-frame clones alone and lacks a portion of them. The table lists some 150,000 clones, more than 75% of them singletons. The specimen comprised peripheral blood, sampled on day 0 of AZD1222 vaccination. The receptors shown here come from an adult in good health.

CDR3 nucleotides: TGCGCCAGCAGCCAAGAAGGGTACTCTGGAAACACCATATATTTT. Translated: CASSQEGYSGNTIYF. The gene calls are TRBV4-3 and TRBJ1-3; D uncertain. The ends were cut back, 0 bases at V and 0 bases at J, with 6 bases in the middle. Germline V lookup: CDR1 LGHNA, CDR2 YSLEER. The length of the CDR3 is 15 residues.

V and J are TRBV4-3 and TRBJ2-7; no definite D call. V lost 9 bases and J lost 7, with 22 bases in between. Looked up from germline, CDR1 is LGHNA and CDR2 is YSLEER. This CDR3 is built from 14 residues. The CDR3 sequence is CASKKFPGTAEQYF. In nucleotides, the CDR3 is TGCGCCAGTAAAAAATTCCCGGGCACCGCGGAGCAGTACTTC.

J is TRBJ2-7 and V is TRBV28; perhaps TRBD1 as D (6 bases). Between the trimmed V and J ends, which lost 5 bases and 0 bases, there was a span of 17 bases. Per the germline V gene, CDR1 is MDHEN and CDR2 is SYDVKM. The CDR3 covers 16 residues. The CDR3 DNA reads TGTGCCAGCAGTCCCTGGACAGCTCGCACCTCCTACGAGCAGTACTTC. Protein product: CASSPWTARTSYEQYF.

The chain joins TRBV15 to TRBJ2-1; 7 nucleotides match TRBD2. The CDR3 consists of 16 residues. J gave up 3 bases and V 1 base, and 6 bases lay outside the gene matches. Per germline, CDR1 LNHNV and CDR2 YYDKDF (reference sequence). The CDR3 spells CATSRVRGEGYNEQFF. CDR3 in DNA: TGTGCCACCAGCAGAGTTCGGGGGGAGGGCTACAATGAGCAGTTCTTC.

The J gene is TRBJ1-6, the V gene TRBV27; D unclear. Deletions cut 7 bases from V and 0 bases from J, with 13 bases between. CDR3 length equals 16 residues. CDR1 MNHEY and CDR2 SMNVEV come from the germline V gene (reference sequence). Written as DNA, the CDR3 is TGTGCCAGCACTCATGGTCGTAGCTCCTATAATTCACCCCTCCACTTT. The encoded protein is CASTHGRSSYNSPLHF.

V gene TRBV2 combines with J gene TRBJ2-2, with TRBD1 matching over 9 bases. Losses at the gene ends were 6 bases for V and 7 bases for J; bases not matched to a gene: 9. The CDR3 runs to 15 residues. The germline V gene encodes CDR1 SNHLY and CDR2 FYNNEI. CDR3 nucleotides: TGTGCCAGCAGACTACAGGGGGCAGGCGGCGGGGAGCTGTTTTTT. Its translation is CASRLQGAGGGELFF.

This chain links TRBV7-9 with TRBJ1-5, with 8 bases lining up with TRBD1. The CDR3 length is 15 residues. Trimming cost V 5 bases and J 3 bases; bases outside gene matches: 6. Germline lookup yields CDR1 SEHNR and CDR2 FQNEAQ (reference sequence). The DNA for the CDR3 is TGTGCCAGCAGCCGCGGGACAGGTGTCAATCAGCCCCAGCATTTT. Residues: CASSRGTGVNQPQHF.

This clone came up once. The chain carries TRBV4-2 and TRBJ2-1; weak D call: TRBD2 (5 bases). The V end was cut by 4 bases, the J end by 1 base, with 8 bases between. The CDR3 is made up of 14 amino acids. In germline, CDR1 is LGHNA, CDR2 YNFKEQ. CDR3 DNA: TGTGCCAGCAGCCGGAGGATATCCTACAATGAGCAGTTCTTC. This codes for CASSRRISYNEQFF.

The CDR3 is CASSEWSGGYTF. The CDR3 DNA reads as TGTGCCAGCAGTGAATGGTCAGGTGGCTACACCTTC. V is TRBV2 and J is TRBJ1-2; no firm D call. The CDR3 covers 12 residues. V lost 2 bases and J 7 bases, leaving 8 bases between the germline ends. Per germline, CDR1 SNHLY and CDR2 FYNNEI.

The chain uses TRBV19 and TRBJ1-1; D is uncertain. V was cut by 10 bases and J by 0 bases, with 12 bases left in between. CDR3 length: 13 amino acids. Per the germline V gene, CDR1 is LNHDA and CDR2 is SQIVND (reference sequence). For the CDR3, the DNA is TGTGCCACGGGAGAGGAGATGAACACTGAAGCTTTCTTT. Translation gives CATGEEMNTEAFF.

This chain's CDR3 is CASSDSCSRRPPNTEAFF. The DNA for the CDR3 is TGTGCCAGCAGTGACTCCTGTTCTCGACGGCCGCCAAACACTGAAGCTTTCTTT. This chain connects TRBV6-4 to TRBJ1-1, with D unclear. The germline CDR1 and CDR2 sequences are MRHNA and SNTAGT. The V end lost 0 bases, the J end lost 2 bases, and 19 bases lay between the germline ends. The length of the CDR3 is 18 residues.

V is TRBV10-3 and J is TRBJ2-3; D uncertain. Germline V CDR1 and CDR2: ENHRY, SYGVKD. CDR3 length: 14 amino acids. V dropped 6 bases and J dropped 0 bases, with 10 bases sitting between them. CDR3 sequence reads: CAISPGQSTDTQYF. In DNA, the CDR3 is TGTGCCATCAGCCCGGGTCAAAGCACAGATACGCAGTATTTT.

The V call is TRBV25-1, the J call TRBJ2-2; 13 nucleotides agree with TRBD2. The CDR3 is made up of 17 amino acids. Trimming at V came to 5 bases and at J to 1 base, leaving 4 bases not matched to a gene. The germline CDR1 and CDR2 sequences are MGHDK and SYGVNS. CDR3 sequence: CASSNGLAGENTGELFF. The CDR3 coding sequence is TGTGCCAGCAGTAACGGACTAGCGGGAGAGAACACCGGGGAGCTGTTTTTT.

V usage is TRBV5-1 and J usage is TRBJ1-3; D remains unclear. The CDR3 runs 16 residues. Germline V CDR1 and CDR2: SGHRS, YFSETQ. Trimming cost V 0 bases and J 0 bases, with 10 bases left between them. CDR3 residues: CASSLARPSSGNTIYF. CDR3 in DNA: TGCGCCAGCAGCTTGGCCAGGCCGAGCTCTGGAAACACCATATATTTT.

V and J are TRBV2 and TRBJ2-7, with D maybe TRBD1 (5 bases). V dropped 4 bases and J dropped 5 bases, with 15 bases sitting between them. CDR1 is SNHLY, CDR2 FYNNEI, per germline. The CDR3 has 14 amino acids. CDR3 nucleotides: TGTGCCAGCAGTGTATTTAGGTTGGACAACGAGCAGTACTTC. It specifies CASSVFRLDNEQYF. The full variable domain, with the rest looked up from reference TRBV2 and TRBJ2-7, is EPEVTQTPSHQVTQMGQEVILRCVPISNHLYFYWYRQILGQKVEFLVSFYNNEISEKSEIFDDQFSVERPDGSNFTLKIRSTKLEDSAMYFCASSVFRLDNEQYFGPGTRLTVT.

The chain recombines TRBV11-2 with TRBJ1-1; D perhaps matches TRBD1 (6 bases). V was pared by 5 bases and J by 5 bases, with 12 bases between. Germline CDR1 is SGHAT and CDR2 is FQNNGV. This CDR3 is built from 13 residues. The CDR3 region has the DNA TGTGCCAGCAGCAAAAGGGGGGGTACTGAAGCTTTCTTT. This codes for CASSKRGGTEAFF.

Here the CDR3 reads CASSYLGGRSGSNQPQHF. In DNA form, the CDR3 reads TGTGCCAGCAGTTACTTGGGGGGGAGGTCCGGTAGCAATCAGCCCCAGCATTTT. The rearrangement joins TRBV6-2 or TRBV6-3 to TRBJ1-5, with D possibly being TRBD1 (5 bases). Trimming stripped 1 base from V and 0 bases from J, with 16 bases between. Germline CDR1 is MNHEY and CDR2 is SVGEGT. The CDR3 loop spans 18 amino acids.

The chain couples TRBV21-1 to TRBJ1-2; TRBD1 is the table's D call, not checked against the DNA. TRBV21-1 is designated a pseudogene. The length of the CDR3 is 13 residues. The CDR3 sequence is CASTPGQGIGYTF. CDR3 DNA sequence: TGTGCCAGCACCCCGGGACAGGGTATTGGCTACACCTTC.

This rearrangement joins TRBV29-1 to TRBJ1-1, with D unresolved. From germline, CDR1 is SQVTM and CDR2 ANQGSEA. This CDR3 has 13 amino acids. The V end lost 4 bases, the J end lost 4 bases, and 13 bases lay between the germline ends. This CDR3 reads CSVALAVGTEAFF. Written as DNA, the CDR3 is TGCAGCGTTGCTCTGGCGGTGGGCACTGAAGCTTTCTTT.

This clone came up once. The rearrangement joins TRBV7-2 to TRBJ1-6, with TRBD1 matching over 9 bases. Looked up from germline, CDR1 is SGHTA and CDR2 is FQGNSA. This CDR3 is 14 amino acids long. Trimming at V came to 5 bases and at J to 10 bases, leaving 6 bases not matched to a gene. CDR3 protein: CASSPGTGRSPLHF. The CDR3 nucleotides are TGTGCCAGCAGCCCCGGGACAGGGAGGTCACCCCTCCACTTT.

The CDR3 nucleotides read TGTGCCAGCAGCGTACTTGGGGGCCGGACGTGGCAGTTCTTC. Translated: CASSVLGGRTWQFF. The chain employs TRBV9 and TRBJ2-1; perhaps TRBD1 as D (6 bases). Germline loops: CDR1 SGDLS, CDR2 YYNGEE. V lost 1 base, J lost 12 bases, and 17 bases lay in between. This CDR3 comprises 14 residues.

This clone was found once. The J gene is TRBJ2-1, the V gene TRBV28; TRBD1 matches 7 bases. The CDR3 contains 13 residues. Germline assignment: CDR1 MDHEN and CDR2 SYDVKM. V trimming: 5 bases; J trimming: 6 bases; junction bases outside the gene matches: 4. CDR3 loop: CASSVTGSNEQFF. CDR3 nucleotide sequence: TGTGCCAGCAGTGTGACAGGGAGCAATGAGCAGTTCTTC.